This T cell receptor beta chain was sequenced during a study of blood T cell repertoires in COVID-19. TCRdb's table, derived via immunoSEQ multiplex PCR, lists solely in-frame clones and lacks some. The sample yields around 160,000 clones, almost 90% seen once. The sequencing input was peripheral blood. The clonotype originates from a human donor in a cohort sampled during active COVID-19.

CDR3 protein: CASSIGLAGHEQFF. The CDR3 DNA reads as TGTGCCAGTAGTATCGGACTAGCGGGCCATGAGCAGTTCTTC. The chain uses TRBV19 and TRBJ2-1, with 11 bases identical to TRBD2. V lost 3 bases and J lost 8; bases outside the gene matches: 3. The germline V gene encodes CDR1 LNHDA and CDR2 SQIVND (reference sequence). CDR3 length equals 14 residues.